What follows describes a single T cell receptor beta chain. The antigen remains unidentified. The data stem from a study of T cell responses to AZD1222 COVID-19 vaccine. Study results and caveats: Clonal diversity was possibly underestimated, and white British individuals and females predominated among donors.

The CDR3 has 16 residues. The germline CDR1 and CDR2 sequences are PRHDT and FYEKMQ (reference sequence). Trimming took off 5 bases at V and 5 bases at J, with 21 bases between the two ends. Assay used: immunoSEQ multiplex PCR; TCRdb lists only in-frame clones, some missing. Among about 120,000 clones listed, 85% to 95% were seen once. This chain links TRBV13 with TRBJ1-2; D is perhaps TRBD1 (5 bases). The clonotype originates from an adult who received the AZD1222 COVID-19 vaccine. The sample here was peripheral blood, taken 28 days after the second AZD1222 dose. CDR3 bases: TGTGCCAGCAGCCCGCGTGGACGGGGGAAGTTGTATGGCTACACCTTC. Its protein product is CASSPRGRGKLYGYTF.